These 9 T cell receptor beta chains came from one sample sequenced in a study of CD8+ T cells in alopecia areata. Sequencing used cDNA as its template, made by extracting RNA and reverse transcribing it. Data came from immunoSEQ multiplex PCR; TCRdb stores just in-frame clones and leaves some out. Among some 180,000 clones listed, about 56% were seen once. Sample: CD8+ T cells sorted from blood. These receptor sequences come from a human donor in good health.

This clone has more than one count but fewer than ten. The gene calls are TRBV15 and TRBJ2-3; D possibly corresponds to TRBD2 (6 bases). The CDR3 has 15 residues. Germline CDR1 and CDR2: LNHNV and YYDKDF (reference sequence). V was cut by 5 bases and J by 0 bases, with 12 bases left in between. The chain's CDR3 is CATSGAGTSTDTQYF. The CDR3, as DNA: TGTGCCACCAGCGGGGCGGGGACTAGCACAGATACGCAGTATTTT.

This clone has more than one count but fewer than ten. The chain has TRBV11-2 and TRBJ1-1, with unresolved D. This CDR3 has 13 residues. The germline V gene encodes CDR1 SGHAT and CDR2 FQNNGV. Between the trimmed V and J ends, which lost 0 bases and 5 bases, there was a span of 7 bases. The CDR3 loop reads CASSLDTRTEAFF. The DNA of the CDR3 is TGTGCCAGCAGCTTAGATACTAGGACTGAAGCTTTCTTT. Variable domain in full (rest from reference TRBV11-2 and TRBJ1-1): EAGVAQSPRYKIIEKRQSVAFWCNPISGHATLYWYQQILGQGPKLLIQFQNNGVVDDSQLPKDRFSAERLKGVDSTLKIQPAKLEDSAVYLCASSLDTRTEAFFGQGTRLTVV.

The chain has TRBV6-5 and TRBJ1-6, with unresolved D. CDR1 is MNHEY, CDR2 SVGAGI, per germline. With 6 bases removed from V and 11 bases from J, the gap between germline ends came to 20 bases. The CDR3 covers 15 residues. The CDR3 loop reads CASRARGGFEPPLHF. DNA for the CDR3: TGTGCCAGCAGGGCCCGAGGAGGGTTTGAGCCACCCCTCCACTTT.

The chain combines TRBV27 with TRBJ1-4; D is undetermined. Trimming took off 3 bases at V and 6 bases at J, with 5 bases between the two ends. This CDR3 region has 12 residues. Germline V gene lookup returns CDR1 MNHEY and CDR2 SMNVEV (reference sequence). The CDR3 DNA reads as TGTGCCAGCAGTTTTAGGGATGAAAAACTGTTTTTT. It specifies CASSFRDEKLFF.

To note about this clone: This same CDR3 is encoded by further DNA sequences in the sample. This chain connects TRBV7-9 to TRBJ2-7; D is ambiguous. The CDR3 spans 12 residues. Deletions cut 5 bases from V and 4 bases from J, with 9 bases between. The V gene's germline CDR1 is SEHNR and CDR2 FQNEAQ (reference sequence). The CDR3 DNA follows: TGTGCCAGCAGCCCCTCTAGTTACGAGCAGTACTTC. Translation gives CASSPSSYEQYF.

This clone was observed a few times. J is TRBJ2-1 and V is TRBV23-1, with D unclear. TRBV23-1 is an ORF; its function is uncertain. The CDR3 runs 12 residues. V was shortened by 4 bases and J by 7 bases, with 8 bases between the two germline ends. CDR3 sequence: CASSPVGNEQFF. The CDR3 nucleotides are TGCGCCAGCAGTCCTGTCGGGAATGAGCAGTTCTTC.

This sequence joins TRBV5-6 and TRBJ2-7; no clear D gene. This CDR3 has 14 residues. V lost 0 bases, J lost 6 bases, and 13 bases lay in between. Germline assignment: CDR1 SGHDT and CDR2 YYEEEE. The CDR3 loop is CASSLGLISFEQYF. The CDR3 nucleotides read TGTGCCAGCAGCTTGGGACTCATCAGTTTCGAGCAGTACTTC.

This clone was counted a few times. CDR3 sequence (DNA): TGTGCCAGCTCACTCGCGGGGGGAGACACAGATACGCAGTATTTT. Protein product: CASSLAGGDTDTQYF. The chain is built from TRBV9 and TRBJ2-3, with 8 bases that match TRBD2. Germline CDR1 reads SGDLS; CDR2 reads YYNGEE. This CDR3 is 15 amino acids long. With 7 bases clipped from V and 2 bases from J, the junction kept 9 bases outside the gene matches.

This chain links TRBV14 with TRBJ2-7; D perhaps matches TRBD1 (6 bases). The CDR3 runs 12 residues. Trimming took 4 bases from V and 5 from J, leaving 9 bases between them. Germline V gives CDR1 SGHDN, CDR2 FVKESK. The DNA for the CDR3 is TGTGCCAGCAGCCTCCGACAGGACGAGCAGTACTTC. It is translated as CASSLRQDEQYF.